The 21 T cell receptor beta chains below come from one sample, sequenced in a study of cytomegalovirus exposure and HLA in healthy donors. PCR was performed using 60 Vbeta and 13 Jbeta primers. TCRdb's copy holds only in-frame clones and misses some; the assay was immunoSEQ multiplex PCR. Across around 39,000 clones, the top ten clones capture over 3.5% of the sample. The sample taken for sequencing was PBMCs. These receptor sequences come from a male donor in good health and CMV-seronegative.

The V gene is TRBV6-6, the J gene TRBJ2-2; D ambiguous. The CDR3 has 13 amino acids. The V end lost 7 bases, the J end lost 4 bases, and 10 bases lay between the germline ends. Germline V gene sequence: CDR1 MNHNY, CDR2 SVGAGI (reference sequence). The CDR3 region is CASNAGLTGELFF. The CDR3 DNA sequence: TGTGCCAGCAATGCTGGGCTCACCGGGGAGCTGTTTTTT.

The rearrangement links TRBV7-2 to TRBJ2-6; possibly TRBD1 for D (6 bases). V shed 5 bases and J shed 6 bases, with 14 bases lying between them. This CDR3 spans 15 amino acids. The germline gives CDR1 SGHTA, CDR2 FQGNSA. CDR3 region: CASSPGTPEANVLTF. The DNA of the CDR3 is TGTGCCAGCAGCCCCGGGACACCCGAGGCCAACGTCCTGACTTTC. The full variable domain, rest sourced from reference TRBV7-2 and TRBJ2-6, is GAGVSQSPSNKVTEKGKDVELRCDPISGHTALYWYRQSLGQGLEFLIYFQGNSAPDKSGLPSDRFSAERTGGSVSTLTIQRTQQEDSAVYLCASSPGTPEANVLTFGAGSRLTVL.

This chain's CDR3 is CASSYRGSGNTEAFF. The CDR3 DNA sequence: TGTGCCAGCAGCTACAGGGGGTCAGGGAACACTGAAGCTTTCTTT. This sequence joins TRBV5-6 and TRBJ1-1; TRBD1 agrees at 8 bases. CDR1 SGHDT and CDR2 YYEEEE come from the germline V gene. The V segment lost 3 bases and the J segment 1 base; nucleotides outside the gene matches: 5. The CDR3 loop spans 15 amino acids.

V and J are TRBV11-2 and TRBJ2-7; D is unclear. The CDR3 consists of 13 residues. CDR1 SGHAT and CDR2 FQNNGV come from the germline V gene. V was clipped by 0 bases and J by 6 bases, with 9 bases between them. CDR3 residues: CASSLDQVREQYF. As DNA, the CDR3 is TGTGCCAGCAGCTTAGATCAGGTACGCGAGCAGTACTTC.

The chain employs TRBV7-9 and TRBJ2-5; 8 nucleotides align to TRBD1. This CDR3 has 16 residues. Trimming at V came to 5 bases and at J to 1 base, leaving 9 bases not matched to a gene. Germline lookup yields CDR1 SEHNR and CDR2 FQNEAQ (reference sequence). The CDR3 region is CASSPKLTGAQETQYF. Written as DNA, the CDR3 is TGTGCCAGCAGCCCAAAACTGACAGGGGCCCAAGAGACCCAGTACTTC.

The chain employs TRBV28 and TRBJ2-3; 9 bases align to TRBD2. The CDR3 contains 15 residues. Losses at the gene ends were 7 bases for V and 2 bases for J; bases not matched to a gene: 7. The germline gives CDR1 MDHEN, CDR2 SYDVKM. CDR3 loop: CASIGGGAATDTQYF. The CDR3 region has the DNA TGTGCCAGCATCGGCGGGGGGGCCGCCACAGATACGCAGTATTTT. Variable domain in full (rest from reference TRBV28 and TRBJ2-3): DVKVTQSSRYLVKRTGEKVFLECVQDMDHENMFWYRQDPGLGLRLIYFSYDVKMKEKGDIPEGYSVSREKKERFSLILESASTNQTSMYLCASIGGGAATDTQYFGPGTRLTVL.

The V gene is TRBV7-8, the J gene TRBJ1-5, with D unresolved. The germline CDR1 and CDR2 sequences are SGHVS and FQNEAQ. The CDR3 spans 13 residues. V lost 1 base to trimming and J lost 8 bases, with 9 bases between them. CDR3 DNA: TGTGCCAGCAGCTTAGGGCAGCAGGAGCCCCAGCATTTT. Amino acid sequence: CASSLGQQEPQHF.

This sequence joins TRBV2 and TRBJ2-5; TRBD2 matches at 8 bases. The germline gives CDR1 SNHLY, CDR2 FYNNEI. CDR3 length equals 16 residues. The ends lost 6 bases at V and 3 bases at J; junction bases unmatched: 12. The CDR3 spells CASRGTRLADKETQYF. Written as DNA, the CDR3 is TGTGCCAGCAGGGGGACTAGACTAGCAGATAAAGAGACCCAGTACTTC.

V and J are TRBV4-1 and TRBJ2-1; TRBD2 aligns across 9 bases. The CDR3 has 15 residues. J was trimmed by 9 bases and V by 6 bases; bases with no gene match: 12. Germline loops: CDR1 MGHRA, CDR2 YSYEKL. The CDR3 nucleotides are TGCGCCAGCAGGCACCCTGGGACTAGCTTGGGTGAGCAGTTCTTC. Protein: CASRHPGTSLGEQFF.

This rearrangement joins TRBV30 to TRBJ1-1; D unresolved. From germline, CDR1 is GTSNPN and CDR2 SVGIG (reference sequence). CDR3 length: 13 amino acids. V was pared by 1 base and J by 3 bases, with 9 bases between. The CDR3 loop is CAWSGVRDTEAFF. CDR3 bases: TGTGCCTGGAGTGGTGTGCGGGACACTGAAGCTTTCTTT.

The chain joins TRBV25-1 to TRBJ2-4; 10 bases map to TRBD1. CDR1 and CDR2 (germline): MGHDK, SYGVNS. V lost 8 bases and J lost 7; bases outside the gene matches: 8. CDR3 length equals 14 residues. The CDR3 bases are TGTGCCAGCGGAAGACAGGGGGCCGGGAACATTCAGTACTTC. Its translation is CASGRQGAGNIQYF. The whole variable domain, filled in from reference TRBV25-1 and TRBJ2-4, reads EADIYQTPRYLVIGTGKKITLECSQTMGHDKMYWYQQDPGMELHLIHYSYGVNSTEKGDLSSESTVSRIRTEHFPLTLESARPSHTSQYLCASGRQGAGNIQYFGAGTRLSVL.

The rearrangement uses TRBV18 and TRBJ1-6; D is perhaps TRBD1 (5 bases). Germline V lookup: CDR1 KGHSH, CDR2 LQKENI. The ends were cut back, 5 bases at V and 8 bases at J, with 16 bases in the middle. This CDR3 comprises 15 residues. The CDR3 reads CASSGGLTSDSPLHF. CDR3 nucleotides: TGTGCCAGCTCAGGGGGACTAACGTCCGATTCACCCCTCCACTTT.

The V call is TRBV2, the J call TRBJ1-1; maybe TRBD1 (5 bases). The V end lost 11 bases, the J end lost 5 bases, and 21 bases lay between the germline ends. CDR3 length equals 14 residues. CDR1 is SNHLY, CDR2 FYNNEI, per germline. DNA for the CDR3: TGTGCCGGAGTGTGGGGCCACCAAAGGACTGAAGCTTTCTTT. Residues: CAGVWGHQRTEAFF.

CDR3 DNA: TGTGCCAGCAGTCAGAGGACTAGCGGGGTGCGCGAGCAGTACTTC. It translates to CASSQRTSGVREQYF. This sequence joins TRBV28 and TRBJ2-7; 12 bases fit TRBD2. Germline CDR1 is MDHEN and CDR2 is SYDVKM. CDR3 length equals 15 residues. The V gene end was trimmed by 5 bases and the J gene end by 6 bases; junction bases not matched to a gene: 8. The full variable domain, rest sourced from reference TRBV28 and TRBJ2-7, is DVKVTQSSRYLVKRTGEKVFLECVQDMDHENMFWYRQDPGLGLRLIYFSYDVKMKEKGDIPEGYSVSREKKERFSLILESASTNQTSMYLCASSQRTSGVREQYFGPGTRLTVT.

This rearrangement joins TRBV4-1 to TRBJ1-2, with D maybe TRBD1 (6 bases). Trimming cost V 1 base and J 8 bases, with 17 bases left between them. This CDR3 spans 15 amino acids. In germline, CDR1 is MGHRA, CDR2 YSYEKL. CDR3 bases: TGCGCCAGCAGCCAAGGAGGCAGGGGCCCTATCGGCTACACCTTC. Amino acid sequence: CASSQGGRGPIGYTF.

CDR3 amino acids: CASLGRTGKEQYF. The CDR3 DNA reads as TGTGCCAGTTTAGGACGGACAGGGAAAGAGCAGTACTTC. The rearrangement links TRBV6-1 to TRBJ2-7; 8 bases are shared with TRBD1. V trimming: 9 bases; J trimming: 7 bases; junction bases outside the gene matches: 11. The CDR3 sequence is 13 residues long. Looked up from germline, CDR1 is MNHNS and CDR2 is SASEGT.

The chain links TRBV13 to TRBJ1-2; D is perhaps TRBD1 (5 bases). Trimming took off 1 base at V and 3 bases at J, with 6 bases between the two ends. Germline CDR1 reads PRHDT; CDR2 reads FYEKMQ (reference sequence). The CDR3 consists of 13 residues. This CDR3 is CASSLEGYYGYTF. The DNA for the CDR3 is TGTGCCAGCAGCTTAGAGGGGTACTATGGCTACACCTTC.

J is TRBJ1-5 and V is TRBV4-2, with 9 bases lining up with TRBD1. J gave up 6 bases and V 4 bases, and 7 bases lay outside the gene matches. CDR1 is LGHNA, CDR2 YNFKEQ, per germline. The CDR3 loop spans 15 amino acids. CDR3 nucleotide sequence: TGTGCCAGCAGCCCAGGGACAGGGACTAGTCAGCCCCAGCATTTT. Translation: CASSPGTGTSQPQHF.

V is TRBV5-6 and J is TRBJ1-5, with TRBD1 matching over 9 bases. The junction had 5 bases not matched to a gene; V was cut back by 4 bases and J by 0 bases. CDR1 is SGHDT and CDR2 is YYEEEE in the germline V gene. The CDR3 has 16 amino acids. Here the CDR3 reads CASSPKTGGSNQPQHF. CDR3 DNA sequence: TGTGCCAGCAGCCCAAAGACAGGGGGTAGCAATCAGCCCCAGCATTTT.

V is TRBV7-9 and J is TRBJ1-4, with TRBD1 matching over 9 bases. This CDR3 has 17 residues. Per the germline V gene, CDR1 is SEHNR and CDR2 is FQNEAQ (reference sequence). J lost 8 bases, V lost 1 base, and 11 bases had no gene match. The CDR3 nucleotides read TGTGCCAGCAGCTTAGTCGGGACAGGGCGGCGAAGGGAAAAACTGTTTTTT. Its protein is CASSLVGTGRRREKLFF.

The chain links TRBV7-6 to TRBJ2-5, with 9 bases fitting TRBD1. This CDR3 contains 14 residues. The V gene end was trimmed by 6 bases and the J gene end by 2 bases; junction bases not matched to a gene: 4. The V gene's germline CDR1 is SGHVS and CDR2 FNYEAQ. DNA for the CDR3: TGTGCCAGCAGTACCGACAGGGGGCAAGAGACCCAGTACTTC. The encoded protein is CASSTDRGQETQYF.